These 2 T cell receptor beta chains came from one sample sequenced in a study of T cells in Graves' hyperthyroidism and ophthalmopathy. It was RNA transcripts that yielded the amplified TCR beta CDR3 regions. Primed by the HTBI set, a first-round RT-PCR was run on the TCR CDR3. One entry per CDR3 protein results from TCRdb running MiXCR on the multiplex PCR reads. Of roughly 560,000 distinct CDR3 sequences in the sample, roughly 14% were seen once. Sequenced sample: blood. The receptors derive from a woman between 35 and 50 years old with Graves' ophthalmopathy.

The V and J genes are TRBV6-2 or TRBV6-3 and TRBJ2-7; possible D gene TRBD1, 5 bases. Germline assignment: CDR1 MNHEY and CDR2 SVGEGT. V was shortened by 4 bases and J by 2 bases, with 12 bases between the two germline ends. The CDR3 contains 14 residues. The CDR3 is CASSSLGDAYEQYF. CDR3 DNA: TGTGCCAGCAGTTCCCTAGGGGATGCCTACGAGCAGTACTTC.

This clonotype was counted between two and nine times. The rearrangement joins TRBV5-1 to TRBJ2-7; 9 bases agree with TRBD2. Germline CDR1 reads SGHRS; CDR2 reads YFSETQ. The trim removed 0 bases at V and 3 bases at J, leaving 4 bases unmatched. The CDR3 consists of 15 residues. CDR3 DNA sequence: TGCGCCAGCAGCTTGGATAGCGGGAGTTTCTACGAGCAGTACTTC. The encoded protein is CASSLDSGSFYEQYF.